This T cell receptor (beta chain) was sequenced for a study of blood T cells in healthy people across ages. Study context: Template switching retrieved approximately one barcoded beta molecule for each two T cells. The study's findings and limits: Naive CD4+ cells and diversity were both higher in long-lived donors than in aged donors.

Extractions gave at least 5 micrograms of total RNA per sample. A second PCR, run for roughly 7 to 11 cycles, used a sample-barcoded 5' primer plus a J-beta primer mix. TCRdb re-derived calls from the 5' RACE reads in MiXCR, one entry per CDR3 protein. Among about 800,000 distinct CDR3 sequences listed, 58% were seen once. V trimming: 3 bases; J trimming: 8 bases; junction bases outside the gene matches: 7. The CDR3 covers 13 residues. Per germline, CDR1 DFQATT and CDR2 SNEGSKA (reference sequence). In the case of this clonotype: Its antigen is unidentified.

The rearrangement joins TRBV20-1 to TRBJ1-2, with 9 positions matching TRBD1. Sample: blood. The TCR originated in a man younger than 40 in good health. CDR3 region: CSASGTGYGGYTF. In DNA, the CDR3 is TGCAGTGCTAGTGGGACAGGGTATGGAGGCTACACCTTC.